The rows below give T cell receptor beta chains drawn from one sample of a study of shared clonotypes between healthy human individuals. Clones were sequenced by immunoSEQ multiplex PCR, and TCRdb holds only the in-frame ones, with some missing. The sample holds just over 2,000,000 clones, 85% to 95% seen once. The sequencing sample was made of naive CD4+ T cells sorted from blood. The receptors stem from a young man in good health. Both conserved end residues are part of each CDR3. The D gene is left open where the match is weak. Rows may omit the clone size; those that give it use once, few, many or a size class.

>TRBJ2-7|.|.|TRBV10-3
TGTGCCATCAGTGACTCACCCTACGAGCAGTACTTC
CAISDSPYEQYF
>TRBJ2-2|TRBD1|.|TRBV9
TGTGCCAGCAGCGTATCCCAGGGGGCACGTACCGGGGAGCTGTTTTTT
CASSVSQGARTGELFF
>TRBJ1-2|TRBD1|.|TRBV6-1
TGTGCCAGCATCCCTTGGGACAGTTCTAACTATGGCTACACCTTC
CASIPWDSSNYGYTF
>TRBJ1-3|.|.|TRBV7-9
TGTGCCAGCAGCCCGGACCCGGGGGGAAACACCATATATTTT
CASSPDPGGNTIYF
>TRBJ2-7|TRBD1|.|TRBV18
TGTGCCAGCTCACCCGGGACAGGGGTCGGCTACGAGCAGTACTTC
CASSPGTGVGYEQYF
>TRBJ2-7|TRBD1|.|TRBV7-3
TGTGCCAGCAGCCCCTCGGGACAGGGGGCTCACGAGCAGTACTTC
CASSPSGQGAHEQYF
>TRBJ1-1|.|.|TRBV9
TGTGCCAGCAGCGCAGTAGCCCTGGGGGGCCCGGAGGACACTGAAGCTTTCTTT
CASSAVALGGPEDTEAFF
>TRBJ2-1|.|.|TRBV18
TGTGCCAGCTCACCACCCGTAGGGGCGGATGAGCAGTTCTTC
CASSPPVGADEQFF
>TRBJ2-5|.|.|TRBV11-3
TGTGCCAGCAGCTTAGTGGGGGGCGAGACCCAGTACTTC
CASSLVGGETQYF
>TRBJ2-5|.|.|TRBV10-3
TGTGCCATCAGGGACCCGGGGCGGGAGACCCAGTACTTC
CAIRDPGRETQYF
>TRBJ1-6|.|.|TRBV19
TGTGCCAGTAGTCAGTCCGTTAATTCACCCCTCCACTTT
CASSQSVNSPLHF
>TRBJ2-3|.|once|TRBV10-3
TGTGCCATCAACCCCAGACAGCAACCTAGCACAGATACGCAGTATTTT
CAINPRQQPSTDTQYF
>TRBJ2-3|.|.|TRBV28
TGTGCCAGCAGTGGTGAAAGCACAGATACGCAGTATTTT
CASSGESTDTQYF
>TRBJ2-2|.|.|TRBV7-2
TGTGCCAGCAGCTCAAGCCCCACCGGGGAGCTGTTTTTT
CASSSSPTGELFF
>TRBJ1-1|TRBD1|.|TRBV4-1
TGCGCCAGCAGCCAAGGGGGAACAGGGGACACTGAAGCTTTCTTT
CASSQGGTGDTEAFF
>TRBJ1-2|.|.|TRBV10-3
TGTGCCATCAGTGAGGGGGTATTAAGGAACTATGGCTACACCTTC
CAISEGVLRNYGYTF
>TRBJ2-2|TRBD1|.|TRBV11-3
TGTGCCAGCGGGACAGCTCACACCGGGGAGCTGTTTTTT
CASGTAHTGELFF
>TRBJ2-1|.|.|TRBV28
TGTGCCAGCAGCCACGGGGCCGGGGGCCTGTTTGTCAATGAGCAGTTCTTC
CASSHGAGGLFVNEQFF
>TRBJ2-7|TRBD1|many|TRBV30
TGTGCCTGGTCAACCGGGACAGGAGCCTACGAGCAGTACTTC
CAWSTGTGAYEQYF
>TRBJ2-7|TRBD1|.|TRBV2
TGTGCCAGCAGTGAGGGACAGGGATCACCCTACGAGCAGTACTTC
CASSEGQGSPYEQYF
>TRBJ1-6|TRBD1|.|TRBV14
TGTGCCAGCAGCCAAGGGGACAGCTCCTATAATTCACCCCTCCACTTT
CASSQGDSSYNSPLHF
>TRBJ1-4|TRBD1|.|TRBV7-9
TGTGCCAGCAGCCGAATCGGGACAGGAAGCCCAAATGAAAAACTGTTTTTT
CASSRIGTGSPNEKLFF
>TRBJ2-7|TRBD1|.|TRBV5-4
TGTGCCAGCAGCTTAAGGGGACAGGGAGTGTACGAGCAGTACTTC
CASSLRGQGVYEQYF
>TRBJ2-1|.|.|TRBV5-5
TGTGCCAGCAGCCTGCCAAGTATGGTCAATGAGCAGTTCTTC
CASSLPSMVNEQFF
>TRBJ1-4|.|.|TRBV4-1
TGCGCCAGCAGCCAAGATTCTACAGCAACTAATGAAAAGCTGTTTTTT
CASSQDSTATNEKLFF
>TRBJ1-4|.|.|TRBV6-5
TGTGCCAGCAGTTCATTAGGGGAGTCTAATGAAAAACTGTTTTTT
CASSSLGESNEKLFF